This T cell receptor (beta chain) was recovered during a study of cytomegalovirus exposure and HLA in healthy donors. Study-level points and caveats: Despite most TCR sequences being rare, some public TCRs occurred in many donors. There were a few CMV-associated chains whose specificity for CMV antigens was confirmed in vitro.

Note on this clone: Its antigen remains unidentified.

The study ran its PCR with 60 Vbeta and 13 Jbeta primers. This table comes from immunoSEQ multiplex PCR, and its TCRdb copy is limited to in-frame clones, with some not included. The top ten hold roughly 1.4% of the sample, which has about 150,000 clones, 70% to 85% seen once. When sampled, the donors appeared nominally healthy, though they likely had unrecorded immune exposures. This CDR3 has 15 amino acids. Germline V lookup: CDR1 SGHDT, CDR2 YYEEEE. The J segment lost 8 bases and the V segment lost 4 bases, leaving 6 bases of the junction unmatched. This receptor was taken from a woman in her thirties in good health and CMV-seropositive. The rearrangement links TRBV5-6 to TRBJ2-1; 13 bases line up with TRBD2. The specimen sequenced was PBMCs. The CDR3 DNA reads TGTGCCAGCAGCGGAGGACTAGCGGGAGTGGATGAGCAGTTCTTC. It translates to CASSGGLAGVDEQFF.